This T cell receptor beta chain comes out of a study of beta chain features in type 1 diabetes. The sample holds a few counts of this clone. Isolated RNA was reverse transcribed in full, so expressed TCRB transcripts were sequenced. Some clones are missing from TCRdb's copy, which holds only in-frame ones; the method was immunoSEQ multiplex PCR. In the table there are approximately 330,000 clones, around 10% of which are singletons. The CDR3 spans 13 residues. Germline V gene sequence: CDR1 GTSNPN, CDR2 SVGIG (reference sequence). The trim removed 2 bases at V and 7 bases at J, leaving 5 bases unmatched.

The source is a woman aged 30 to 39 in good health. Sequencing input: naive CD4+ T cells from blood. The chain couples TRBV30 to TRBJ1-2; 9 bases map to TRBD1. The CDR3 protein is CAWSRQGVGGYTF. CDR3 sequence (DNA): TGTGCCTGGAGTCGACAGGGGGTGGGTGGCTACACCTTC.